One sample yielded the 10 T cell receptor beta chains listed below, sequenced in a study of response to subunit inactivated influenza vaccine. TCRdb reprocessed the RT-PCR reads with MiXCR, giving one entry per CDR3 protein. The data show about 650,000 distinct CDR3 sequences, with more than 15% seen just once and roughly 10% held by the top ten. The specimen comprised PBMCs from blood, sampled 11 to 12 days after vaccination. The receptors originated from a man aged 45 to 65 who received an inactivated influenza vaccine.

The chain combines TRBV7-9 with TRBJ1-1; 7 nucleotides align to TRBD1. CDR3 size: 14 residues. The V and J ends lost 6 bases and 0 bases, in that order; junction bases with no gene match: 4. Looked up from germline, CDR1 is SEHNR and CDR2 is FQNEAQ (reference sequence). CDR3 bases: TGTGCCAGCAGACGACAGGGAGTGAACACTGAAGCTTTCTTT. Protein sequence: CASRRQGVNTEAFF.

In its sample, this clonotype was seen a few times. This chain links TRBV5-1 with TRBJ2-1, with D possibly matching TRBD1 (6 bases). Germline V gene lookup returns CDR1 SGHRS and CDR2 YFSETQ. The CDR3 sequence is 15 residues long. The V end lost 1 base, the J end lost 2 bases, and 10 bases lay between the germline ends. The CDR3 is CASSLKTGAYNEQFF. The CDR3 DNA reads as TGCGCCAGCAGCTTGAAGACAGGAGCCTACAATGAGCAGTTCTTC.

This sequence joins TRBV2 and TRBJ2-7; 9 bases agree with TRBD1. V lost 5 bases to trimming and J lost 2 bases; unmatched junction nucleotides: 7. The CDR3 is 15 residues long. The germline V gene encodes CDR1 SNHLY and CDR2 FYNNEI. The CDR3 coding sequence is TGTGCCAGCAGTCGTGGGACAGGGTGGCCCTACGAGCAGTACTTC. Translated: CASSRGTGWPYEQYF.

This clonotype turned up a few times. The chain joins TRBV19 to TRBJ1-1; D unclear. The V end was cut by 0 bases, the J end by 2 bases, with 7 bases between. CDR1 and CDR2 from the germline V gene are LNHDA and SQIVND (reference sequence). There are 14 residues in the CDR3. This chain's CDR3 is CASSIDPSNTEAFF. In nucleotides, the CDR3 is TGTGCCAGTAGTATAGATCCCAGTAACACTGAAGCTTTCTTT.

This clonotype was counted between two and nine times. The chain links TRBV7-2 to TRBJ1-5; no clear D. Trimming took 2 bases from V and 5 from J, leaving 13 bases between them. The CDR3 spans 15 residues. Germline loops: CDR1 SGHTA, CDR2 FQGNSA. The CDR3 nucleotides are TGTGCCAGCAGCTTAAGGTTGGTACAAGATCAGCCCCAGCATTTT. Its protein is CASSLRLVQDQPQHF.

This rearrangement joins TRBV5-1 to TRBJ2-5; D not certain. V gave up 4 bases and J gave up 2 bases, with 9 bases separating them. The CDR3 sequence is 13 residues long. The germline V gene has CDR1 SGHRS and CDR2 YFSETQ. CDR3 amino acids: CASSVKSQETQYF. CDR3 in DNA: TGCGCCAGCAGCGTTAAATCGCAAGAGACCCAGTACTTC.

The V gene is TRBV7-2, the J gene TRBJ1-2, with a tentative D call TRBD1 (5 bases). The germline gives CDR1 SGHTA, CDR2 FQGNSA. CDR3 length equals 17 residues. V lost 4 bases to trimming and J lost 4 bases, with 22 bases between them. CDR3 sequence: CASSYDIAEAGIYGYTF. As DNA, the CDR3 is TGTGCCAGCAGCTACGACATAGCGGAGGCAGGGATCTATGGCTACACCTTC.

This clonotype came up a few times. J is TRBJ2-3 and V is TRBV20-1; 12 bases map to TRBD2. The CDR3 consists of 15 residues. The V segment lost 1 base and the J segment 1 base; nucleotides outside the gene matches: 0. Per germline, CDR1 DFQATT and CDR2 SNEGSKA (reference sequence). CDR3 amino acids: CSARGTSGGTDTQYF. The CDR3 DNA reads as TGCAGTGCTAGAGGGACTAGCGGGGGCACAGATACGCAGTATTTT.

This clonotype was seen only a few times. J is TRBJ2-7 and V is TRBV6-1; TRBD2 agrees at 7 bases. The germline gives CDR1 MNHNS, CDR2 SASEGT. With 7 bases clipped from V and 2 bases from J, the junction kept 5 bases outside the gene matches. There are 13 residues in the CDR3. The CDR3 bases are TGTGCCAGCACGGCCGGGGGGACCTACGAGCAGTACTTC. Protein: CASTAGGTYEQYF.

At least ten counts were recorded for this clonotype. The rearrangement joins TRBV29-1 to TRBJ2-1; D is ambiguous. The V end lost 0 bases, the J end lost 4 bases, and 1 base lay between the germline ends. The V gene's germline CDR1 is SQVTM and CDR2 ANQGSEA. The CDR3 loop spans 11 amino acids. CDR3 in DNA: TGCAGCGTTGAAGATTACAATGAGCAGTTCTTC. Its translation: CSVEDYNEQFF.